Below, one TCR beta chain is given with its context. It may be a read error: a sequence one base away is much more abundant. The CDR3 sequence is 14 residues long. The germline CDR1 and CDR2 sequences are SGHRS and YFSETQ. The data derive from a study of early T cells in non-severe SARS-CoV-2 infection. Separate cDNA molecules each had unique molecular identifiers attached to them. MiXCR, applied by TCRdb to the 5' RACE reads, yields one record per CDR3 protein. The table records fewer than 85,000 distinct CDR3 sequences, around 9.9% of them present only once. Sequenced: whole blood. V gene TRBV5-1 combines with J gene TRBJ2-3; possibly TRBD1 for D (5 bases). This TCR came from an adult who was a healthcare worker with PCR-confirmed SARS-CoV-2 infection or an uninfected control (not recorded which). As DNA, the CDR3 is TGCACCAGCAGCTTTATGGGGCACAGCGATACGCAGTATTTT. Translated, it gives CTSSFMGHSDTQYF.